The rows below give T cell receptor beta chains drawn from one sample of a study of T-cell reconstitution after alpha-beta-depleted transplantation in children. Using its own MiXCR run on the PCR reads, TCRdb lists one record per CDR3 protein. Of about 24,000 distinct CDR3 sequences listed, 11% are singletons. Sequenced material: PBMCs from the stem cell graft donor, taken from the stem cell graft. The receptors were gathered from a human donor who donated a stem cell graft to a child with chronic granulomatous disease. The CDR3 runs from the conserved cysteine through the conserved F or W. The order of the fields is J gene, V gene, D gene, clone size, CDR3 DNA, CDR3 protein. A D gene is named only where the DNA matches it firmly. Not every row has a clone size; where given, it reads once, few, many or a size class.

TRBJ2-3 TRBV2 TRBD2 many TGTGCCAGCCATCGGACTAGCGGGGCCTCTAGCACAGATACGCAGTATTTT CASHRTSGASSTDTQYF
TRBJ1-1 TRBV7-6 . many TGTGCCAGCAGCTTGGGGGGGGGTGAAGCTTTCTTT CASSLGGGEAFF
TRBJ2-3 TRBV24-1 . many TGTGCCACCAGTGCCCTAGAGAAGGATACGCAGTATTTT CATSALEKDTQYF
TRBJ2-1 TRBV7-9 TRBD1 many TGTGCCAGCAGTTTGTTAGGGGGCCGCCGCTCCTACAATGAGCAGTTCTTC CASSLLGGRRSYNEQFF
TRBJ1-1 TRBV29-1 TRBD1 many TGCAGCGTTTGGGAGAGACCGGGACAGGAAGCTTTCTTT CSVWERPGQEAFF
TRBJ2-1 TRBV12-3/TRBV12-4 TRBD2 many TGTGCCAGCAGTGAGACTAGCTCCGATGAGCAGTTCTTC CASSETSSDEQFF
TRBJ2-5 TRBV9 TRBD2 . TGTGCCAGCAGCGTTTCTCTAGCGGGAGAAGAAGAGACCCAGTACTTC CASSVSLAGEEETQYF
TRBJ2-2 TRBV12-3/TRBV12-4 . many TGTGCCAGCAGTTTAATCGCCCCCGGGGAGCTGTTTTTT CASSLIAPGELFF
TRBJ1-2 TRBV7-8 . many TGTGCCAGCAGCCCCAAGACAGCAGTTAACTATGGCTACACCTTC CASSPKTAVNYGYTF
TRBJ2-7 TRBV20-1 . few TGCAGTGCTAGAGCTGGCGGTTACGAGCAGTACTTC CSARAGGYEQYF
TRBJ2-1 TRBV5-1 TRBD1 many TGCGCCAGCAGAGACAGGGAGAGGGCCAATGAGCAGTTCTTC CASRDRERANEQFF
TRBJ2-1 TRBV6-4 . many TGTGCCAGCAGCGCCGTTGTGGGGGGCAATGAGCAGTTCTTC CASSAVVGGNEQFF
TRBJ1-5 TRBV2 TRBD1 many TGTGCCAGCAGTGACGAGGTGGGCAGGGGGAATAATCAGCCCCAGCATTTT CASSDEVGRGNNQPQHF
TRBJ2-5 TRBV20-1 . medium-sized TGCAGTGCTAGGACCGGCGACGTAAGCGAGACCCAGTACTTC CSARTGDVSETQYF
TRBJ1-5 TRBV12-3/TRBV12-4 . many TGTGCCAGCAGTTTTGGGCCCAATCAGCCCCAGCATTTT CASSFGPNQPQHF
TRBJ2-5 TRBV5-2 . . TGTGCCATGGGCCCCGGGCTCCTCTGGGGAGTCCTCCAAGAGACCCAGTACTTC CAMGPGLLWGVLQETQYF
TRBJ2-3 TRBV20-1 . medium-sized TGCAGTGCTATCGGGGGGCCCGTCACAGATACGCAGTATTTT CSAIGGPVTDTQYF
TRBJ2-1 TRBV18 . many TGTGCCAGCTCACCGCTTCCCCCGGCGGCAGGCGGGGAATACAATGAGCAGTTCTTC CASSPLPPAAGGEYNEQFF
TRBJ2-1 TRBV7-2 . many TGTGCCAGCAGCTTAGCCGAAGGAGGTGGGGGAGCGTTCTATGAGCAGTTCTTC CASSLAEGGGGAFYEQFF
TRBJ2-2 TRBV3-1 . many TGTGCCAGCAGCCTCGGGACTCTCGGGGAGCTGTTTTTT CASSLGTLGELFF
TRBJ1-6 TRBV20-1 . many TGCAGTGCTAGGGACAGTAAGAATTCACCCCTCCACTTT CSARDSKNSPLHF
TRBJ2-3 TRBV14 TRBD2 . TGTGCCAGCAGCCAAATACTAGCGGGGAGCACAGATACGCAGTATTTT CASSQILAGSTDTQYF
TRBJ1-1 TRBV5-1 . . TGCGCCAGCAGCTTGACCGCAGGGAACACTGAAGCTTTCTTT CASSLTAGNTEAFF
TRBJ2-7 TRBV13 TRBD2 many TGTGCCAGCAGCCCTAGAAGCGGGACTAGCGGAAACTACGAGCAGTACTTC CASSPRSGTSGNYEQYF
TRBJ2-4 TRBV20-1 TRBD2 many TGCAGTGCTAGAGATCGCGGGAGAGGGCACATTCAGTACTTC CSARDRGRGHIQYF
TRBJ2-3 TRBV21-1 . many TGTGCCAGCAGCGCTCCAGGGGGGACTCCGCAGTATTTT CASSAPGGTPQYF
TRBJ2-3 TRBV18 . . TGTGCCAGCTCACCACCGGGAGGAGGCGCAGGGACAGATACGCAGTATTTT CASSPPGGGAGTDTQYF
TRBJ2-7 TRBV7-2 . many TGTGCCAGCAGCCCCCACGGGGATTCCTACGAGCAGTACTTC CASSPHGDSYEQYF
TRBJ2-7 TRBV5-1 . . TGCGCCAGCAGGTTGACGGACTCCTACGAGCAGTACTTC CASRLTDSYEQYF
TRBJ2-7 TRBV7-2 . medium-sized TGTGCCAGCAGCTTAGCGCAGAGTGGGTACGAGCAGTACTTC CASSLAQSGYEQYF
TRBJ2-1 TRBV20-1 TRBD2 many TGCAGTGCTAGCGGGGGGGCTTCCTACAATGAGCAGTTCTTC CSASGGASYNEQFF
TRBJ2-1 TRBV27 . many TGTGCCAGCAGCCGTGACAAGTGGAATGAGCAGTTCTTC CASSRDKWNEQFF